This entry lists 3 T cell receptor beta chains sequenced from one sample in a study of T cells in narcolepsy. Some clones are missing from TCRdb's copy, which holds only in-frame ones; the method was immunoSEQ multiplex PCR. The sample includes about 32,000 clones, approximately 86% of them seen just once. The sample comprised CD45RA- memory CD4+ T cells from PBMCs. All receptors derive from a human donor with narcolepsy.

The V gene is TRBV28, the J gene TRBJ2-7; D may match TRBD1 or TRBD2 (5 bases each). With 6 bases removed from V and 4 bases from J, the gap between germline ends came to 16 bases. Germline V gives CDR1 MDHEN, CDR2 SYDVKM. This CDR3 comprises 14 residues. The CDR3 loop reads CASSPGTFHYEQYF. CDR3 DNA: TGTGCCAGCAGCCCCGGGACGTTTCATTACGAGCAGTACTTC.

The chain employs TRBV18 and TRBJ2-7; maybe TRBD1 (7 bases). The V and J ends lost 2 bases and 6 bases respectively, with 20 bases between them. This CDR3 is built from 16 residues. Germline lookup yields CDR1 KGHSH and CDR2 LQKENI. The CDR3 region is CASSPTRGVSEREQYF. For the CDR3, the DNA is TGTGCCAGCTCACCAACCAGGGGGGTCTCCGAACGCGAGCAGTACTTC.

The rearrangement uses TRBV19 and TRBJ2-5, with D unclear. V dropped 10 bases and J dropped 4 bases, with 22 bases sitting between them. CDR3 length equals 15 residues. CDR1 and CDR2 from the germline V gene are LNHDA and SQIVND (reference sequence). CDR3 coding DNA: TGTGCCACCACCCCCGCTGACGGTTCGGGAGAGACCCAGTACTTC. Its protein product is CATTPADGSGETQYF.